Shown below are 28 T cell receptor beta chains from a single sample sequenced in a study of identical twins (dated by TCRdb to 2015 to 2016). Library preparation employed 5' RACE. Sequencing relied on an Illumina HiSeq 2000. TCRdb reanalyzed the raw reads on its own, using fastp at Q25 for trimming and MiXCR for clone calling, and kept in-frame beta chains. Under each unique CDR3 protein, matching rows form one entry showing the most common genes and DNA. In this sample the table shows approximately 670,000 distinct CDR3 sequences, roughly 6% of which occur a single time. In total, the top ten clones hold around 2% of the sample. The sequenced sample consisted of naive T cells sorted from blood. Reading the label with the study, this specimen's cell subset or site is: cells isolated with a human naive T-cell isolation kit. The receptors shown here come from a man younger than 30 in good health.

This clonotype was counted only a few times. The CDR3 protein is CASSYYGQGGGSPLHF. The CDR3 DNA reads TGTGCCAGCAGTTACTACGGACAGGGAGGTGGTTCACCCCTCCACTTT. The rearrangement uses TRBV6-5 and TRBJ1-6; 8 bases map to TRBD1. Losses at the gene ends were 1 base for V and 9 bases for J; bases not matched to a gene: 8. The CDR3 is 16 residues long. The germline V gene has CDR1 MNHEY and CDR2 SVGAGI.

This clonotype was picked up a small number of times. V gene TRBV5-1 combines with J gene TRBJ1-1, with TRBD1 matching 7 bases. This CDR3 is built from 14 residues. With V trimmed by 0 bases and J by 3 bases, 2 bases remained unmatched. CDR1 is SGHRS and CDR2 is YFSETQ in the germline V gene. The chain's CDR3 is CASSLEQGYTEAFF. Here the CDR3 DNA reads TGCGCCAGCAGCTTGGAACAGGGGTACACTGAAGCTTTCTTT. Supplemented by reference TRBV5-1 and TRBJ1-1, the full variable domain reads KAGVTQTPRYLIKTRGQQVTLSCSPISGHRSVSWYQQTPGQGLQFLFEYFSETQRNKGNFPGRFSGRQFSNSRSEMNVSTLELGDSALYLCASSLEQGYTEAFFGQGTRLTVV.

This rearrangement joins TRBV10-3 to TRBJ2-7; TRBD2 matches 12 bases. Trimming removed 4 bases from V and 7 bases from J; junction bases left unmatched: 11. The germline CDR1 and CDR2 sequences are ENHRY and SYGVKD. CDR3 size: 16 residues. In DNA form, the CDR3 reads TGTGCCATCAGTGTGCTAGCGGGAGGGCCGGTGGGTGAGCAGTACGTC. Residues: CAISVLAGGPVGEQYV.

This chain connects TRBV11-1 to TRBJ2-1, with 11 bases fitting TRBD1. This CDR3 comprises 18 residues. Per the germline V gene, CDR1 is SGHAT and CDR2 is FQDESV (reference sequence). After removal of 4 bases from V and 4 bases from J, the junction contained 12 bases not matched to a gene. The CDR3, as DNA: TGTGCCAGCAGCTCCCCGGGCTACGGGACAGGGGGGTACAATGAGCAGTTCTTC. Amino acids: CASSSPGYGTGGYNEQFF.

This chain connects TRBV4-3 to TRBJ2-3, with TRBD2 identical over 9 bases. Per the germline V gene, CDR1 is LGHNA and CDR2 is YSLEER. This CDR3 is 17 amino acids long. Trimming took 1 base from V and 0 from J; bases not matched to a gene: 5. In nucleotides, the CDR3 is TGCGCCAGCAGCCAAGTAGTAGCGGGAGATAGCACAGATACGCAGTATTTT. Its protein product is CASSQVVAGDSTDTQYF.

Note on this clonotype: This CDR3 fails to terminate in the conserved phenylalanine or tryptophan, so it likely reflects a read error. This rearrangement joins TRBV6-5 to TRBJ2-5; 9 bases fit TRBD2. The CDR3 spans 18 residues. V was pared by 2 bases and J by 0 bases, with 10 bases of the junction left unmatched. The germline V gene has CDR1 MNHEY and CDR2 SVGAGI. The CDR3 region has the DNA TGTGCCAGCAGTTACGGTCCCGCGGGAGGGCCCGACCAAGAGACCCAGTACCTC. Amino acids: CASSYGPAGGPDQETQYL.

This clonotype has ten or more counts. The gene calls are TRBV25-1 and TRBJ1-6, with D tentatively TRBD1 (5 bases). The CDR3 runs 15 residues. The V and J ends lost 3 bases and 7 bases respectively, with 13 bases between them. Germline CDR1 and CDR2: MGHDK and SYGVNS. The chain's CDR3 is CASSEIVQENSPLHF. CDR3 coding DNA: TGTGCCAGCAGTGAGATTGTACAGGAAAATTCACCCCTCCACTTT.

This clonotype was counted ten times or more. This chain's CDR3 is CASNQGGSTDTQYF. In DNA, the CDR3 is TGTGCCAGCAATCAGGGGGGGAGCACAGATACGCAGTATTTT. The gene calls are TRBV6-1 and TRBJ2-3, with D perhaps TRBD1 or TRBD2 (7 bases each). Germline V gene data show CDR1 as MNHNS and CDR2 as SASEGT. There are 14 residues in the CDR3. V gave up 7 bases and J gave up 0 bases, with 11 bases separating them.

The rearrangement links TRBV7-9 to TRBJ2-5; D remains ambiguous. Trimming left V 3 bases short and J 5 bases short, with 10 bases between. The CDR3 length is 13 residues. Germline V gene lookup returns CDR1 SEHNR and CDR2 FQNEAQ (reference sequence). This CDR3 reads CASSFSVGETQYF. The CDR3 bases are TGTGCCAGCAGCTTTAGTGTGGGTGAGACCCAGTACTTC.

Here the CDR3 DNA reads TGCAGTGCTAGACCTTACCTCGGGACAGGGTCCTACGAGCAGTACTTC. It specifies CSARPYLGTGSYEQYF. The chain carries TRBV20-1 and TRBJ2-7; 9 bases fit TRBD1. The CDR3 contains 16 residues. From germline, CDR1 is DFQATT and CDR2 SNEGSKA (reference sequence). J lost 1 base, V lost 2 bases, and 9 bases had no gene match.

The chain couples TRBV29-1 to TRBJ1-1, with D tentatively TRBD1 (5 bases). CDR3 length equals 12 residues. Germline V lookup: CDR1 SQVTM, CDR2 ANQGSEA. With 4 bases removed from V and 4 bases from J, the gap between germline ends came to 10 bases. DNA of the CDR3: TGCAGCGTTGGCGGGGGAGGCACTGAAGCTTTCTTT. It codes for CSVGGGGTEAFF.

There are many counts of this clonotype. The CDR3 bases are TGTGCCAGCAGTTCCCCGGGACACCCATACGAGCAGTACGTC. Amino acid sequence: CASSSPGHPYEQYV. The V and J genes are TRBV12-3 or TRBV12-4 and TRBJ2-7; the D gene is possibly TRBD1 (6 bases). Trimming pared 4 bases from V and 4 bases from J, leaving 14 bases between. There are 14 residues in the CDR3.

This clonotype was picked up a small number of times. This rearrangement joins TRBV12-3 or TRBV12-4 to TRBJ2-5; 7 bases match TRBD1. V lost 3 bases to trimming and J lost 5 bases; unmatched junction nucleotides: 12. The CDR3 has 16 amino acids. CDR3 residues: CASSFFRGNPVETQYF. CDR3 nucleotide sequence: TGTGCCAGCAGTTTCTTCAGGGGGAACCCCGTGGAGACCCAGTACTTC.

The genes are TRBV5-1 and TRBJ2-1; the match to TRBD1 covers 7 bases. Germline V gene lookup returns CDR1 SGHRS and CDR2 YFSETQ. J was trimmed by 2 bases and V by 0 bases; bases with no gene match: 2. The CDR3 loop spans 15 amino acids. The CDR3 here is CASSLEQGPYNEQFF. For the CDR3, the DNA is TGCGCCAGCAGCTTGGAACAGGGGCCCTACAATGAGCAGTTCTTC.

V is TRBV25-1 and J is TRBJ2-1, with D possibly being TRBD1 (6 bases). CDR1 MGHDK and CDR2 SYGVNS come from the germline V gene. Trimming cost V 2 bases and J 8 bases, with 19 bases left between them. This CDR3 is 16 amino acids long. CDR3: CASSEDLRTARDEQFF. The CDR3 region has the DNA TGTGCCAGCAGTGAAGATTTGAGGACAGCCCGCGATGAGCAGTTCTTC.

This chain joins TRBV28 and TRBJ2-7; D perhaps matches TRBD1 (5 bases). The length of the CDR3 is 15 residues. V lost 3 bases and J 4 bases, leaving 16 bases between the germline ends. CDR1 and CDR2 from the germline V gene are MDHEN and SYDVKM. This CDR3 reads CASSFYRQPNYEQYF. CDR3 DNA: TGTGCCAGCAGTTTTTACAGACAGCCAAATTACGAGCAGTACTTC.

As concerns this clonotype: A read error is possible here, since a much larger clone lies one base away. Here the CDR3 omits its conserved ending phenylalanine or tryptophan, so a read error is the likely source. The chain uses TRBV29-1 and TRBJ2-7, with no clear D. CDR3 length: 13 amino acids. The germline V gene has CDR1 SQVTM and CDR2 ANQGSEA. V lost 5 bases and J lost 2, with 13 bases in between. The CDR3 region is CSVQVATAYEQYC. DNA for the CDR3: TGCAGCGTTCAAGTAGCTACCGCCTACGAGCAGTACTGC.

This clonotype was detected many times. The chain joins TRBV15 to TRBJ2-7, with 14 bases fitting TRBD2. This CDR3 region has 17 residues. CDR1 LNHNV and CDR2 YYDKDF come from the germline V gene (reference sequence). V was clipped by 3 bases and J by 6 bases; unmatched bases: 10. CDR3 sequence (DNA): TGTGCCACCAGCAGGAGGACTAGCGGGAGGATTACAAGCGAGCAGTACTTC. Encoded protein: CATSRRTSGRITSEQYF.

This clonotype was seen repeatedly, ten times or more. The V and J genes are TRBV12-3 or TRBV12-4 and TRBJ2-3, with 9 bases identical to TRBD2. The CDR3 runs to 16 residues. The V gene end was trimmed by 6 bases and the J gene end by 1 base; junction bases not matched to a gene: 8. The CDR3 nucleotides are TGTGCCAGCAGCGGGACAGCGGGAGGTGGCACAGATACGCAGTATTTT. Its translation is CASSGTAGGGTDTQYF.

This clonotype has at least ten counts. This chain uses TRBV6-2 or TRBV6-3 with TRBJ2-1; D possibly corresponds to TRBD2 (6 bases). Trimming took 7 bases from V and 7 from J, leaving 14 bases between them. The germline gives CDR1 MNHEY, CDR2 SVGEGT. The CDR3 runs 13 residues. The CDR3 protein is CASKREKTNEQFF. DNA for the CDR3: TGTGCCAGCAAACGGGAGAAGACGAATGAGCAGTTCTTC.

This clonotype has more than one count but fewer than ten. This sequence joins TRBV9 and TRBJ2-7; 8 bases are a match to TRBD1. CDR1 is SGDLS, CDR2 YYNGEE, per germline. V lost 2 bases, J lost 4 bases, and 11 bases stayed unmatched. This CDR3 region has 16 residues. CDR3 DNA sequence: TGTGCCAGCAGCGTGGGTTCCGGGACAGGAGGATACGAGCAGTACTTC. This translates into CASSVGSGTGGYEQYF.

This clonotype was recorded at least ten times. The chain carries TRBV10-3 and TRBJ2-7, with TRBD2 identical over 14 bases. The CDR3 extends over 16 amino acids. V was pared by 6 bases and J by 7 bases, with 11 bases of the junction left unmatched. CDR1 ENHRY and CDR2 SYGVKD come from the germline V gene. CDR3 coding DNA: TGTGCCATCAGCCCTGGACCGGGACTAGCGGGAGAGGAGCAGTACTTC. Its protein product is CAISPGPGLAGEEQYF.

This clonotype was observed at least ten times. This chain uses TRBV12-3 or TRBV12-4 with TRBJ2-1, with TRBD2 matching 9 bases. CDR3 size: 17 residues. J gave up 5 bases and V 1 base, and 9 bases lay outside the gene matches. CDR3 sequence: CASSLEVGGRAHNEQFF. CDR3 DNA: TGTGCCAGCAGTTTAGAGGTTGGCGGGAGGGCCCACAATGAGCAGTTCTTC.

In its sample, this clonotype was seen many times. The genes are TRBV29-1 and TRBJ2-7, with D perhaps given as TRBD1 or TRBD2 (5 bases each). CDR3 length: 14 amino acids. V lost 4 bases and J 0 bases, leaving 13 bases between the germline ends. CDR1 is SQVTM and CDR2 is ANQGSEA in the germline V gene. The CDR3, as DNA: TGCAGCGTTGTCGCCGGGGACCGCTCCTACGAGCAGTACTTC. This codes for CSVVAGDRSYEQYF.

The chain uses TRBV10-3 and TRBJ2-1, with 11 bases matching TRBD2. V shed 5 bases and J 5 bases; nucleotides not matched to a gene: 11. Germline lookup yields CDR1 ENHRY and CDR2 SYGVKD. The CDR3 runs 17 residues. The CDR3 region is CAISPRGGTSGDNEQFF. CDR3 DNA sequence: TGTGCCATCAGTCCCAGAGGCGGGACTAGCGGAGACAATGAGCAGTTCTTC.

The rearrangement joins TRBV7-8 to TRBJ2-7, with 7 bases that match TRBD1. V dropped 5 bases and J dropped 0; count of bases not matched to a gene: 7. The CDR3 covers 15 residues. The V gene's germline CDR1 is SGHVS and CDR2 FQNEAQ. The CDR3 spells CASSVRDRVSYEQYF. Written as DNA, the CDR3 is TGTGCCAGCAGCGTCCGGGACAGAGTCTCCTACGAGCAGTACTTC.

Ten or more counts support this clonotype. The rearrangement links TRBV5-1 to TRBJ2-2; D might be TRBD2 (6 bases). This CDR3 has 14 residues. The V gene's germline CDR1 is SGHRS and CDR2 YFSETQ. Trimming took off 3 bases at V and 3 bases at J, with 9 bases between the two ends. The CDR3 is CASSSGVDTGELFF. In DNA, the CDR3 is TGCGCCAGCAGCTCGGGGGTTGACACCGGGGAGCTGTTTTTT.

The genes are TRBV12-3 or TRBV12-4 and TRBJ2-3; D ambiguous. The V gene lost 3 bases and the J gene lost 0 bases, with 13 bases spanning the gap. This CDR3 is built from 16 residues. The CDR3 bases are TGTGCCAGCAGTTTTTTTGGTACCTCTAGCACAGATACGCAGTATTTT. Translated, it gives CASSFFGTSSTDTQYF.